This entry lists 27 T cell receptor beta chains sequenced from one sample in a study of patients and donors after allogeneic stem cell transplantation. TCRdb processed the RT-PCR reads anew with MiXCR; each CDR3 protein has one entry. The sample contains about a million distinct CDR3 sequences, approximately 18% of which appear only once. Sequencing used blood, either unsorted or a sorted T cell fraction (not recorded which). The receptor source for this set is a human donor who was either an allogeneic HSCT recipient or a stem cell or donor lymphocyte infusion donor (not recorded which). It is not recorded whose cells these are; they may come from a transplant donor.

This clonotype has just a few counts. The chain uses TRBV20-1 and TRBJ2-1, with D possibly TRBD1 on 6 matching bases. V gave up 7 bases and J gave up 3 bases, with 7 bases separating them. The CDR3 has 11 residues. The germline V gene encodes CDR1 DFQATT and CDR2 SNEGSKA (reference sequence). The CDR3 loop reads CSGQVYNEQFF. The CDR3 DNA reads as TGCAGTGGACAGGTCTACAATGAGCAGTTCTTC.

This clonotype has only a few counts. The chain carries TRBV7-8 and TRBJ2-7, with D possibly matching TRBD2 (6 bases). V was trimmed by 3 bases and J by 4 bases, leaving 16 bases between them. CDR1 is SGHVS and CDR2 is FQNEAQ in the germline V gene. The CDR3 has 15 amino acids. DNA for the CDR3: TGTGCCAGCAGCTTTGGCGGGGTCTCGGGTTACGAGCAGTACTTC. This gives the protein CASSFGGVSGYEQYF.

In its sample, this clonotype was seen a few times. The V gene is TRBV28, the J gene TRBJ1-4; D unclear. This CDR3 contains 15 residues. V was shortened by 3 bases and J by 1 base, with 9 bases between the two germline ends. From germline, CDR1 is MDHEN and CDR2 SYDVKM. CDR3: CASSFGGRTNEKLFF. The CDR3 DNA reads TGTGCCAGCAGTTTTGGAGGGCGAACTAATGAAAAACTGTTTTTT.

This clonotype was picked up a small number of times. The genes are TRBV29-1 and TRBJ1-5; D gene unclear. CDR3 length equals 11 residues. The germline V and J ends were trimmed by 3 bases and 11 bases, with 11 bases remaining between them. Germline V lookup: CDR1 SQVTM, CDR2 ANQGSEA. The CDR3 DNA is TGCAGCGTTGATTCGGGCCGCTCCCAGCATTTT. Translation gives CSVDSGRSQHF. Together with reference TRBV29-1 and TRBJ1-5, the CDR3 gives the full variable domain: SAVISQKPSRDICQRGTSLTIQCQVDSQVTMMFWYRQQPGQSLTLIATANQGSEATYESGFVIDKFPISRPNLTFSTLTVSNMSPEDSSIYLCSVDSGRSQHFGDGTRLSIL.

The chain joins TRBV5-6 to TRBJ2-7, with TRBD1 as a possible D gene (5 bases). V was trimmed by 3 bases and J by 6 bases, leaving 7 bases between them. The germline gives CDR1 SGHDT, CDR2 YYEEEE. CDR3 length: 11 amino acids. In DNA, the CDR3 is TGTGCCAGCAGCTGGGGCGGCGAGCAGTACGTC. It yields the protein CASSWGGEQYV.

About this clonotype: Just one base apart from a much larger clone, this may be a read error. No conserved phenylalanine or tryptophan is present at the end of the CDR3, so a read error is the likely explanation. The chain is built from TRBV20-1 and TRBJ1-1; maybe TRBD1 (6 bases). The V and J ends lost 0 bases and 4 bases respectively, with 15 bases between them. Germline assignment: CDR1 DFQATT and CDR2 SNEGSKA (reference sequence). CDR3 length equals 15 residues. The CDR3 nucleotides are TGCAGTGCTAGAGATCGGAGGGGGGGAGGCACTGAAGCTTTCCTT. It yields the protein CSARDRRGGGTEAFL.

The J gene is TRBJ1-1, the V gene TRBV7-9, with D maybe TRBD1 (6 bases). This CDR3 is 13 amino acids long. V shed 7 bases and J shed 4 bases, with 13 bases lying between them. Germline CDR1 is SEHNR and CDR2 is FQNEAQ (reference sequence). DNA for the CDR3: TGTGCCAGCATAACTACAGGGCCCACTGAAGCTTTCTTT. Translation: CASITTGPTEAFF.

The genes are TRBV6-1 and TRBJ2-7; possibly TRBD2 for D (5 bases). Germline CDR1 reads MNHNS; CDR2 reads SASEGT. This CDR3 is 17 amino acids long. Trimming shortened V by 1 base and J by 3 bases, and 19 bases separated the two germline ends. Here the CDR3 DNA reads TGTGCCAGCAGTGAAGAAGAAGCGGATACAACCTTCTACGAGCAGTACTTC. Protein sequence: CASSEEEADTTFYEQYF.

The J gene is TRBJ1-2, the V gene TRBV7-9; 7 nucleotides match TRBD1. The CDR3 has 14 amino acids. Germline V gene data show CDR1 as SEHNR and CDR2 as FQNEAQ (reference sequence). The V gene end was trimmed by 3 bases and the J gene end by 4 bases; junction bases not matched to a gene: 5. The CDR3 nucleotides read TGTGCCAGCAGCTTCTTAGGGGGCAGCTATGGCTACACCTTC. Protein sequence: CASSFLGGSYGYTF.

The V and J genes are TRBV18 and TRBJ2-7; 8 positions match TRBD2. The length of the CDR3 is 16 residues. Germline V gives CDR1 KGHSH, CDR2 LQKENI. V lost 3 bases and J lost 2; bases outside the gene matches: 9. The CDR3 reads CASSPGGTRNAYEQYF. As DNA, the CDR3 is TGTGCCAGCTCACCTGGGGGGACTAGGAACGCCTACGAGCAGTACTTC.

The chain employs TRBV9 and TRBJ2-7; 12 nucleotides line up with TRBD1. V lost 0 bases, J lost 6 bases, and 4 bases stayed unmatched. The germline V gene has CDR1 SGDLS and CDR2 YYNGEE. This CDR3 comprises 15 residues. CDR3 DNA sequence: TGTGCCAGCAGCGTAGGGGGACAGGGGGCTGGCGAGCAGTACTTC. Protein product: CASSVGGQGAGEQYF.

This chain uses TRBV3-1 with TRBJ2-1; possibly TRBD1 or TRBD2 for D (5 bases each). CDR1 is LGHDT and CDR2 is YNNKEL in the germline V gene (reference sequence). CDR3 length equals 14 residues. V lost 0 bases and J 12 bases, leaving 15 bases between the germline ends. The CDR3 loop reads CASSQDRLARGQFF. In DNA form, the CDR3 reads TGTGCCAGCAGCCAAGATCGGCTAGCAAGGGGGCAGTTCTTC.

The chain uses TRBV3-1 and TRBJ2-1; D gene unclear. The CDR3 consists of 15 residues. Germline V gene sequence: CDR1 LGHDT, CDR2 YNNKEL (reference sequence). The ends were cut back, 4 bases at V and 0 bases at J, with 10 bases in the middle. CDR3 region: CASSRPSSSYNEQFF. The DNA of the CDR3 is TGTGCCAGCAGCCGACCCAGTAGCTCCTACAATGAGCAGTTCTTC.

This clonotype was picked up many times. CDR3: CASSFGGGQPQHF. For the CDR3, the DNA is TGTGCCAGCAGTTTCGGGGGTGGACAGCCCCAGCATTTT. The V and J genes are TRBV12-3 or TRBV12-4 and TRBJ1-5; D perhaps matches TRBD1 (5 bases). The V end lost 3 bases, the J end lost 7 bases, and 10 bases lay between the germline ends. The length of the CDR3 is 13 residues.

This clonotype occurred a few times. J is TRBJ2-5 and V is TRBV5-1; D possibly matches TRBD1 or TRBD2 (5 bases each). The V end lost 1 base, the J end lost 3 bases, and 10 bases lay between the germline ends. The CDR3 runs to 14 residues. Germline assignment: CDR1 SGHRS and CDR2 YFSETQ. CDR3 sequence reads: CASSLTRGEETQYF. The CDR3 DNA is TGCGCCAGCAGCTTGACTAGAGGGGAAGAGACCCAGTACTTC.

The V gene is TRBV6-6, the J gene TRBJ1-1; the match to TRBD1 covers 8 bases. The germline V gene encodes CDR1 MNHNY and CDR2 SVGAGI (reference sequence). The CDR3 extends over 12 amino acids. V dropped 6 bases and J dropped 4; count of bases not matched to a gene: 1. This CDR3 is CASRGTGTEAFF. The CDR3 DNA follows: TGTGCCAGCAGAGGGACAGGCACTGAAGCTTTCTTT.

This clonotype was observed a few times. The gene calls are TRBV27 and TRBJ2-1; 8 bases are a match to TRBD1. Germline assignment: CDR1 MNHEY and CDR2 SMNVEV (reference sequence). After removal of 5 bases from V and 7 bases from J, the junction contained 10 bases not matched to a gene. The length of the CDR3 is 15 residues. CDR3 region: CASSEWTGFGNEQFF. CDR3 nucleotides: TGTGCCAGCAGTGAATGGACAGGGTTTGGGAATGAGCAGTTCTTC.

The chain couples TRBV5-1 to TRBJ2-3; 8 bases align to TRBD1. This CDR3 has 14 residues. The J segment lost 3 bases and the V segment lost 7 bases, leaving 7 bases of the junction unmatched. Germline CDR1 is SGHRS and CDR2 is YFSETQ. The CDR3, as DNA: TGCGCCAGCCAACCCGGGACAGGAACAGATACGCAGTATTTT. This codes for CASQPGTGTDTQYF.

In its sample, this clonotype was seen a few times. The rearrangement uses TRBV21-1 and TRBJ1-6; the D call TRBD1 from the table was never checked on the DNA. TRBV21-1 is a known pseudogene. The CDR3 runs 17 residues. The CDR3 DNA sequence: TGTGCCAGCAGAAATGGGACAGGAAGGTCCTATAATTCACCCCTCCACTTT. Translated, it gives CASRNGTGRSYNSPLHF.

The rearrangement uses TRBV4-1 and TRBJ2-1; D may be TRBD1 or TRBD2 (5 bases each). Trimming removed 0 bases at V and 1 base at J, with 13 bases between. The CDR3 consists of 17 residues. Germline CDR1 reads MGHRA; CDR2 reads YSYEKL. The CDR3 spells CASSQDSGTVSYNEQFF. The CDR3 nucleotides are TGCGCCAGCAGCCAAGATTCGGGGACCGTTTCCTACAATGAGCAGTTCTTC.

The chain has TRBV24-1 and TRBJ1-5; D is unclear. Trimming pared 3 bases from V and 0 bases from J, leaving 5 bases between. Germline-derived CDR1 and CDR2 are KGHDR and SFDVKD. The length of the CDR3 is 14 residues. Here the CDR3 DNA reads TGTGCCACCAGTGATAAGAATAGCAATCAGCCCCAGCATTTT. This gives the protein CATSDKNSNQPQHF.

This clonotype appeared a few times. The chain links TRBV4-2 to TRBJ2-5; possible D gene TRBD2, 5 bases. Germline CDR1 and CDR2: LGHNA and YNFKEQ. V was shortened by 0 bases and J by 6 bases, with 11 bases between the two germline ends. This CDR3 has 14 residues. The DNA for the CDR3 is TGTGCCAGCAGCCAAGATCTGAGGGTCCAGACCCAGTACTTC. Amino acids: CASSQDLRVQTQYF.

The rearrangement joins TRBV4-2 to TRBJ2-3; D is tentatively TRBD1 or TRBD2 (5 bases each). Germline values: CDR1 LGHNA, CDR2 YNFKEQ. The germline V and J ends were trimmed by 4 bases and 4 bases, with 21 bases remaining between them. This CDR3 spans 17 amino acids. The CDR3 region is CASSPDGTLLRADTQYF. The CDR3 bases are TGTGCCAGCAGCCCTGATGGGACCCTTCTTCGGGCAGATACGCAGTATTTT.

The J gene is TRBJ2-1, the V gene TRBV20-1; tentative D call: TRBD1 (6 bases). This CDR3 has 15 amino acids. V was cut by 6 bases and J by 0 bases, with 15 bases left in between. CDR1 and CDR2 from the germline V gene are DFQATT and SNEGSKA (reference sequence). As DNA, the CDR3 is TGCAGTGCCCCCGGACAGTTTAGCTCCTACAATGAGCAGTTCTTC. Protein sequence: CSAPGQFSSYNEQFF.

In this sample, this clonotype turned up a few times. The V and J genes are TRBV9 and TRBJ1-3, with D unclear. Germline V lookup: CDR1 SGDLS, CDR2 YYNGEE. The CDR3 extends over 15 amino acids. The V end lost 4 bases, the J end lost 0 bases, and 11 bases lay between the germline ends. This CDR3 is CASSPHPLSGNTIYF. The DNA of the CDR3 is TGTGCCAGCAGCCCTCACCCGCTCTCTGGAAACACCATATATTTT. Full variable domain (rest looked up from reference TRBV9 and TRBJ1-3): DSGVTQTPKHLITATGQRVTLRCSPRSGDLSVYWYQQSLDQGLQFLIQYYNGEERAKGNILERFSAQQFPDLHSELNLSSLELGDSALYFCASSPHPLSGNTIYFGEGSWLTVV.

This clonotype showed up just a few times. The V and J genes are TRBV11-2 and TRBJ2-1; TRBD2 matches 8 bases. Germline CDR1 reads SGHAT; CDR2 reads FQNNGV. Trimming at V came to 0 bases and at J to 9 bases, leaving 4 bases not matched to a gene. The CDR3 loop spans 14 amino acids. The CDR3 loop reads CASSLDRLAGEQFF. CDR3 DNA: TGTGCCAGCAGCTTAGATAGGCTAGCGGGTGAGCAGTTCTTC.

This chain joins TRBV19 and TRBJ2-6; D uncertain. Germline V CDR1 and CDR2: LNHDA, SQIVND (reference sequence). This CDR3 has 17 residues. The V and J ends lost 6 bases and 0 bases respectively, with 15 bases between them. CDR3 residues: CASSPYSKGSGANVLTF. CDR3 in DNA: TGTGCCAGTAGCCCCTACTCCAAAGGCTCTGGGGCCAACGTCCTGACTTTC.